The next 19 T cell receptor beta chains were all read from a single sample in a study of T-cell reconstitution after alpha-beta-depleted transplantation in children. Researchers prepared the TCRbeta library using unique molecular identifiers, the study reports. TCRdb re-called the PCR reads with MiXCR, one entry per CDR3 protein. The table has about 460,000 distinct CDR3 sequences, roughly a tenth seen once. Sequencing used PBMCs, obtained before TCRalphabeta/CD19-depleted stem cell transplant. These receptors came from a child aged 2-9 years with inherited bone marrow failure, due to receive a stem cell transplant.

In this sample, this clonotype turned up many times. V usage is TRBV29-1 and J usage is TRBJ2-5; 9 bases align to TRBD1. J gave up 5 bases and V 7 bases, and 11 bases lay outside the gene matches. Germline V gene sequence: CDR1 SQVTM, CDR2 ANQGSEA. CDR3 length equals 14 residues. CDR3 nucleotide sequence: TGCAGCGGATCCGGGACAGGGAAGTGGGAGACCCAGTACTTC. It encodes CSGSGTGKWETQYF.

This clonotype was seen many times. The rearrangement uses TRBV5-1 and TRBJ2-5, with D perhaps matching TRBD2 (5 bases). CDR3 size: 14 residues. Germline V gene lookup returns CDR1 SGHRS and CDR2 YFSETQ. The V gene lost 0 bases and the J gene lost 5 bases, with 11 bases spanning the gap. Here the CDR3 reads CASSLGSQRETQYF. The DNA of the CDR3 is TGCGCCAGCAGCTTGGGCTCCCAGCGGGAGACCCAGTACTTC. The complete variable domain, with remaining parts taken from reference TRBV5-1 and TRBJ2-5, reads KAGVTQTPRYLIKTRGQQVTLSCSPISGHRSVSWYQQTPGQGLQFLFEYFSETQRNKGNFPGRFSGRQFSNSRSEMNVSTLELGDSALYLCASSLGSQRETQYFGPGTRLLVL.

The chain carries TRBV7-2 and TRBJ2-2, with D possibly matching TRBD1 (6 bases). CDR3 length equals 16 residues. Trimming took off 6 bases at V and 1 base at J, with 15 bases between the two ends. CDR1 and CDR2 (germline): SGHTA, FQGNSA. The CDR3 DNA follows: TGTGCCAGCAGTCCCCGCAGGGGCGAGAACACCGGGGAGCTGTTTTTT. Protein sequence: CASSPRRGENTGELFF.

This clonotype was counted ten times or more. The chain has TRBV14 and TRBJ2-4, with 7 positions matching TRBD1. The junction had 6 bases not matched to a gene; V was cut back by 6 bases and J by 4 bases. The germline gives CDR1 SGHDN, CDR2 FVKESK. CDR3 length: 14 amino acids. CDR3 sequence reads: CASRQTGEKNIQYF. In DNA form, the CDR3 reads TGTGCCAGCAGACAAACAGGGGAAAAAAACATTCAGTACTTC.

This clonotype was recorded a few times. V is TRBV27 and J is TRBJ2-2, with D possibly called TRBD1 or TRBD2 (5 bases each). The V gene's germline CDR1 is MNHEY and CDR2 SMNVEV (reference sequence). Trimming removed 3 bases at V and 3 bases at J, with 11 bases between. The CDR3 consists of 15 residues. For the CDR3, the DNA is TGTGCCAGCAGTTTCGGGGACCAATACACCGGGGAGCTGTTTTTT. Translating gives CASSFGDQYTGELFF.

This clonotype was recorded at least ten times. This sequence joins TRBV7-2 and TRBJ2-7; D might be TRBD1 or TRBD2, each matching 7 bases. V gave up 5 bases and J gave up 1 base, with 18 bases separating them. The CDR3 runs 16 residues. Germline assignment: CDR1 SGHTA and CDR2 FQGNSA. The CDR3 sequence: CASSTRTGGRSYEQYF. The CDR3 nucleotides are TGTGCCAGCAGCACACGGACAGGCGGGAGATCCTACGAGCAGTACTTC.

The chain links TRBV29-1 to TRBJ1-1; TRBD1 matches 8 bases. This CDR3 spans 14 amino acids. The V gene's germline CDR1 is SQVTM and CDR2 ANQGSEA. The ends lost 7 bases at V and 1 base at J; junction bases unmatched: 8. CDR3 in amino acids: CSGHGDRRNTEAFF. For the CDR3, the DNA is TGCAGCGGTCATGGGGACAGGCGGAACACTGAAGCTTTCTTT.

This clonotype was detected ten times or more. J is TRBJ1-1 and V is TRBV7-9; 7 positions agree with TRBD1. This CDR3 is built from 13 residues. In germline, CDR1 is SEHNR, CDR2 FQNEAQ (reference sequence). V trimming: 5 bases; J trimming: 6 bases; junction bases outside the gene matches: 6. CDR3 amino acids: CASSPGQHPEAFF. The CDR3 nucleotides are TGTGCCAGCAGCCCGGGACAGCACCCTGAAGCTTTCTTT.

At least ten counts were recorded for this clonotype. CDR3 in DNA: TGTGCCAGCAGTTACCGCGGAACGGGACAGGGGGCCTACGAGCAGTACTTC. It translates to CASSYRGTGQGAYEQYF. This chain joins TRBV6-5 and TRBJ2-7; the match to TRBD1 covers 11 bases. CDR1 and CDR2 (germline): MNHEY, SVGAGI. The CDR3 covers 17 residues. J lost 2 bases, V lost 2 bases, and 8 bases had no gene match.

V gene TRBV28 combines with J gene TRBJ2-1; the D gene is possibly TRBD2 (5 bases). The CDR3 totals 15 residues. From germline, CDR1 is MDHEN and CDR2 SYDVKM. Trimming removed 7 bases at V and 5 bases at J, with 18 bases between. CDR3 in DNA: TGTGCCAGCATCGGGATCGGGTCCCTCGACAATGAGCAGTTCTTC. It encodes CASIGIGSLDNEQFF. Combining the CDR3 with reference TRBV28 and TRBJ2-1 gives the whole variable domain DVKVTQSSRYLVKRTGEKVFLECVQDMDHENMFWYRQDPGLGLRLIYFSYDVKMKEKGDIPEGYSVSREKKERFSLILESASTNQTSMYLCASIGIGSLDNEQFFGPGTRLTVL.

V and J are TRBV6-2 or TRBV6-3 and TRBJ1-2; D uncertain. Germline loops: CDR1 MNHEY, CDR2 SVGEGT. V lost 2 bases and J lost 4, with 8 bases in between. This CDR3 spans 13 amino acids. CDR3 protein: CASSYEVAYGYTF. The CDR3 DNA reads as TGTGCCAGCAGTTACGAGGTTGCCTATGGCTACACCTTC.

This clonotype has a count of ten or more. The V call is TRBV7-2, the J call TRBJ2-7; 8 bases are a match to TRBD1. The junction had 6 bases not matched to a gene; V was cut back by 5 bases and J by 0 bases. Germline CDR1 and CDR2: SGHTA and FQGNSA. The CDR3 is 15 amino acids. DNA for the CDR3: TGTGCCAGCAGCACGGACAGGGCGGGCTCCTACGAGCAGTACTTC. Amino acids: CASSTDRAGSYEQYF.

This clonotype appeared many times. V usage is TRBV20-1 and J usage is TRBJ2-7, with a possible D match to TRBD1 (6 bases). In germline, CDR1 is DFQATT, CDR2 SNEGSKA (reference sequence). The CDR3 contains 12 residues. Trimming cost V 1 base and J 4 bases, with 8 bases left between them. CDR3 amino acids: CSARAGQYEQYF. The CDR3 nucleotides read TGCAGTGCTAGAGCTGGACAGTACGAGCAGTACTTC.

This rearrangement joins TRBV20-1 to TRBJ1-1; the D is unclear. CDR3 length: 14 residues. The germline V and J ends were trimmed by 7 bases and 2 bases, with 17 bases remaining between them. Germline CDR1 is DFQATT and CDR2 is SNEGSKA (reference sequence). In DNA, the CDR3 is TGCAGTGTACGTCCGGTCAGATATAACACTGAAGCTTTCTTT. This translates into CSVRPVRYNTEAFF.

At least ten counts were recorded for this clonotype. V usage is TRBV12-3 or TRBV12-4 and J usage is TRBJ1-2, with D tentatively TRBD1 (6 bases). The CDR3 is 15 amino acids. Trimming took 4 bases from V and 0 from J, leaving 12 bases between them. The CDR3 sequence: CASSSTGGTNYGYTF. The CDR3, as DNA: TGTGCCAGCAGTTCGACAGGTGGAACTAACTATGGCTACACCTTC.

This clonotype came up many times. This rearrangement joins TRBV29-1 to TRBJ2-3; D unresolved. Germline CDR1 and CDR2: SQVTM and ANQGSEA. V lost 5 bases and J 3 bases, leaving 9 bases between the germline ends. The CDR3 length is 12 residues. CDR3 residues: CSVRNFTDTQYF. The CDR3 DNA sequence: TGCAGCGTTAGGAATTTTACAGATACGCAGTATTTT.

The table lists this clonotype with many counts. The rearrangement joins TRBV24-1 to TRBJ2-3; perhaps TRBD2 as D (5 bases). Germline V gives CDR1 KGHDR, CDR2 SFDVKD. Trimming stripped 3 bases from V and 0 bases from J, with 12 bases between. The CDR3 spans 16 residues. The CDR3 region has the DNA TGTGCCACCAGTGATACTAGAAGTTATAGCACAGATACGCAGTATTTT. This encodes CATSDTRSYSTDTQYF.

This clonotype has ten or more counts. The rearrangement uses TRBV29-1 and TRBJ2-7; possible D gene TRBD1, 5 bases. This CDR3 is 15 amino acids long. Deletions cut 1 base from V and 2 bases from J, with 15 bases between. From germline, CDR1 is SQVTM and CDR2 ANQGSEA. In nucleotides, the CDR3 is TGCAGCGTTGAAGGGCCGGCGGACAACCCCTACGAGCAGTACTTC. This codes for CSVEGPADNPYEQYF.

In this sample, this clonotype turned up many times. V and J are TRBV29-1 and TRBJ2-3; a weak D match, TRBD2 (6 bases). The CDR3 has 13 amino acids. V lost 6 bases to trimming and J lost 3 bases, with 13 bases between them. Germline assignment: CDR1 SQVTM and CDR2 ANQGSEA. The DNA of the CDR3 is TGCAGCGTCCGATGGGCGGGGACAGATACGCAGTATTTT. Translating it yields CSVRWAGTDTQYF.